The 8 T cell receptor beta chains presented below share a single source sample, sequenced in a study of Ad26.COV2.S vaccination and SARS-CoV-2 variants. Repertoires were generated with immunoSEQ multiplex PCR, while TCRdb's copy carries only in-frame clones and drops some. The table has approximately 300,000 clones, about 86% seen once. As for treatment: roughly 18 received Ad26.COV2.S at low or high dose, single or two shots; roughly 5 received placebo; per-sample allocation not given. The study sampled participants on day 63 after the first vaccine or placebo injection. The sample in question was peripheral blood, obtained in a trial of Ad26.COV2.S vaccine versus placebo. These receptors were obtained from a person between 18 and 65 years old who received the Ad26.COV2.S COVID-19 vaccine or a placebo.

The chain recombines TRBV18 with TRBJ2-6; D possibly uses TRBD1 or TRBD2 (6 bases each). The CDR3 is 16 amino acids. Trimming cost V 3 bases and J 1 base, with 10 bases left between them. The germline gives CDR1 KGHSH, CDR2 LQKENI. The DNA for the CDR3 is TGTGCCAGCTCACCTAGGGGGGAATCTGGGGCCAACGTCCTGACTTTC. Translating gives CASSPRGESGANVLTF.

The chain employs TRBV5-1 and TRBJ1-1; 7 nucleotides align to TRBD1. Germline V CDR1 and CDR2: SGHRS, YFSETQ. V lost 2 bases to trimming and J lost 11 bases; unmatched junction nucleotides: 12. This CDR3 has 14 residues. The CDR3, as DNA: TGCGCCAGCAGCTTACAGGGGTTTTCTATTGCGGCTTTCTTT. Translated: CASSLQGFSIAAFF.

The genes are TRBV30 and TRBJ1-1, with TRBD1 identical over 7 bases. J was trimmed by 6 bases and V by 8 bases; bases with no gene match: 15. The CDR3 runs to 14 residues. CDR1 and CDR2 from the germline V gene are GTSNPN and SVGIG (reference sequence). CDR3 loop: CALGGARGLSEAFF. The DNA of the CDR3 is TGTGCCCTGGGAGGGGCGAGGGGGCTCTCTGAAGCTTTCTTT.

The genes are TRBV21-1 and TRBJ2-7; the table calls TRBD1, which could not be checked here. TRBV21-1 is shown as a pseudogene. CDR3 length: 15 residues. DNA for the CDR3: TGTGCCAGCAGCCACCGTCCCGGGACAGGGGTCGAGCAGTACTTC. Translating it yields CASSHRPGTGVEQYF.

The rearrangement uses TRBV30 and TRBJ2-3; D is unresolved. Germline CDR1 GTSNPN, CDR2 SVGIG (reference sequence). There are 14 residues in the CDR3. The V gene lost 0 bases and the J gene lost 6 bases, with 13 bases spanning the gap. For the CDR3, the DNA is TGTGCCTGGAGTGTGGACCCTACCCGGGATACGCAGTATTTT. This codes for CAWSVDPTRDTQYF.

The chain has TRBV9 and TRBJ2-3; D is unresolved. Trimming stripped 3 bases from V and 9 bases from J, with 14 bases between. CDR3 length equals 13 residues. Per the germline V gene, CDR1 is SGDLS and CDR2 is YYNGEE. The CDR3 is CASSAALLGTQYF. CDR3 bases: TGTGCCAGCAGCGCCGCACTCCTCGGGACGCAGTATTTT.

This clone has a count of ten or more. This sequence joins TRBV7-8 and TRBJ1-3, with TRBD1 as a possible D gene (5 bases). The CDR3 totals 16 residues. Per the germline V gene, CDR1 is SGHVS and CDR2 is FQNEAQ. V was pared by 2 bases and J by 0 bases, with 11 bases between. The DNA of the CDR3 is TGTGCCAGCAGCTTACAGGGCAGCTTCTCTGGAAACACCATATATTTT. It encodes CASSLQGSFSGNTIYF.

The chain recombines TRBV2 with TRBJ2-2; possibly TRBD1 for D (6 bases). Germline CDR1 reads SNHLY; CDR2 reads FYNNEI. The CDR3 is 17 amino acids. The V end lost 11 bases, the J end lost 1 base, and 23 bases lay between the germline ends. The CDR3 region is CAGLKEGPGQNTGELFF. In DNA, the CDR3 is TGTGCCGGATTAAAAGAGGGACCGGGACAGAACACCGGGGAGCTGTTTTTT.